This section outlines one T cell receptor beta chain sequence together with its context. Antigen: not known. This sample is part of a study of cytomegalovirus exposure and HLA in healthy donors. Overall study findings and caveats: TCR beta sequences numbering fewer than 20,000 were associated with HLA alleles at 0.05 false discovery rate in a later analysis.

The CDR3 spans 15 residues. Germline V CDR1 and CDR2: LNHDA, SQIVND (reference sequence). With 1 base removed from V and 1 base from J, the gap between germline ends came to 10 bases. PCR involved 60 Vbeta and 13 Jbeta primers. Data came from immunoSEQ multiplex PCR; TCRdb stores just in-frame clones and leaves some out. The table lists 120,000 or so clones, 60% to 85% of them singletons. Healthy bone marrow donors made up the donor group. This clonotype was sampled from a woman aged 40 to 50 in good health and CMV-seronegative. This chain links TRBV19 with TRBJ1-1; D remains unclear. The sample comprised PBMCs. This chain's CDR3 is CASSIVPTTNTEAFF. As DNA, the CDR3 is TGTGCCAGTAGTATAGTTCCCACAACGAACACTGAAGCTTTCTTT. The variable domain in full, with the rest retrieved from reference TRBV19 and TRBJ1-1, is DGGITQSPKYLFRKEGQNVTLSCEQNLNHDAMYWYRQDPGQGLRLIYYSQIVNDFQKGDIAEGYSVSREKKESFPLTVTSAQKNPTAFYLCASSIVPTTNTEAFFGQGTRLTVV.